These 30 T cell receptor beta chains were all obtained from the same sample, sequenced in a study of identical twins. TCRdb reprocessed the 5' RACE reads with MiXCR, giving one entry per CDR3 protein. The table has around 280,000 distinct CDR3 sequences, under 9% seen once; the top ten hold about 2.1%. These data were likewise used in another study, on yellow fever vaccine responses in identical twins.

The sequenced sample was memory (CD45RO+) T cells sorted from blood. Receptor source: a woman aged 18-29 years in good health.

This clonotype was observed at least ten times. The V call is TRBV7-8, the J call TRBJ2-1, with TRBD1 matching over 7 bases. The CDR3 covers 15 residues. Trimming at V came to 5 bases and at J to 2 bases, leaving 6 bases not matched to a gene. Germline V gives CDR1 SGHVS, CDR2 FQNEAQ. The chain's CDR3 is CASSGGQDPYNEQFF. The CDR3 DNA follows: TGTGCCAGCAGCGGCGGACAGGACCCCTACAATGAGCAGTTCTTC.

The chain combines TRBV9 with TRBJ1-1; perhaps TRBD1 as D (5 bases). The length of the CDR3 is 15 residues. The germline CDR1 and CDR2 sequences are SGDLS and YYNGEE. Trimming left V 4 bases short and J 0 bases short, with 13 bases between. The CDR3: CASSLDGGVNTEAFF. CDR3 bases: TGTGCCAGCAGCCTGGATGGGGGGGTGAACACTGAAGCTTTCTTT.

This clonotype was recorded at least ten times. The chain uses TRBV28 and TRBJ2-3; 12 bases fit TRBD2. CDR3 length: 17 residues. V was clipped by 5 bases and J by 2 bases; unmatched bases: 8. In germline, CDR1 is MDHEN, CDR2 SYDVKM. CDR3 in DNA: TGTGCCAGCAGTCTCCTGACTAGCGGGAGTAACACAGATACGCAGTATTTT. Its protein is CASSLLTSGSNTDTQYF. Together with reference TRBV28 and TRBJ2-3, the CDR3 gives the full variable domain: DVKVTQSSRYLVKRTGEKVFLECVQDMDHENMFWYRQDPGLGLRLIYFSYDVKMKEKGDIPEGYSVSREKKERFSLILESASTNQTSMYLCASSLLTSGSNTDTQYFGPGTRLTVL.

This clonotype was observed a few times. The chain employs TRBV20-1 and TRBJ2-7; D uncertain. The CDR3 contains 17 residues. Germline V gene data show CDR1 as DFQATT and CDR2 as SNEGSKA (reference sequence). V was trimmed by 4 bases and J by 0 bases, leaving 22 bases between them. The CDR3 sequence: CSATPITRVQTSYEQYV. Written as DNA, the CDR3 is TGCAGTGCTACGCCGATCACCAGAGTTCAAACCTCCTACGAGCAGTACGTC.

This clonotype was recorded at least ten times. This chain uses TRBV29-1 with TRBJ2-3; 7 bases align to TRBD2. The CDR3 runs to 14 residues. V trimming: 4 bases; J trimming: 6 bases; junction bases outside the gene matches: 10. CDR1 and CDR2 (germline): SQVTM, ANQGSEA. CDR3 region: CSVGLAGERDTQYF. The CDR3, as DNA: TGCAGCGTTGGACTAGCTGGGGAACGGGATACGCAGTATTTT.

At least ten counts were recorded for this clonotype. The chain joins TRBV11-3 to TRBJ2-7; D not resolved. The V end was cut by 4 bases, the J end by 2 bases, with 9 bases between. Germline loops: CDR1 SGHNT, CDR2 YENEEA. The CDR3 loop spans 13 amino acids. CDR3 DNA: TGTGCCAGCAGCTGGGATTTTCCCTACGAGCAGTACTTC. This translates into CASSWDFPYEQYF.

Many counts were recorded for this clonotype. The rearrangement links TRBV12-3 or TRBV12-4 to TRBJ2-7; no definite D call. The CDR3 runs to 12 residues. The germline V and J ends were trimmed by 6 bases and 6 bases, with 12 bases remaining between them. CDR3 in amino acids: CASSLGSTEQYF. DNA for the CDR3: TGTGCCAGCAGCCTTGGCAGCACCGAGCAGTACTTC.

In this sample, this clonotype turned up many times. The chain couples TRBV7-8 to TRBJ2-1; the D gene is possibly TRBD2 (7 bases). Trimming left V 3 bases short and J 6 bases short, with 12 bases between. Germline V gene sequence: CDR1 SGHVS, CDR2 FQNEAQ. CDR3 size: 14 residues. CDR3 protein: CASSLTSRGNEQFF. DNA of the CDR3: TGTGCCAGCAGCTTGACTAGCAGGGGCAATGAGCAGTTCTTC. The variable domain in full, with the rest retrieved from reference TRBV7-8 and TRBJ2-1, is GAGVSQSPRYKVAKRGQDVALRCDPISGHVSLFWYQQALGQGPEFLTYFQNEAQLDKSGLPSDRFFAERPEGSVSTLKIQRTQQEDSAVYLCASSLTSRGNEQFFGPGTRLTVL.

This sequence joins TRBV5-1 and TRBJ1-6; D is unclear. The germline V and J ends were trimmed by 2 bases and 9 bases, with 6 bases remaining between them. CDR3 length equals 12 residues. The germline V gene encodes CDR1 SGHRS and CDR2 YFSETQ. CDR3 sequence reads: CASSLDGSPLHF. The DNA of the CDR3 is TGCGCCAGCAGCTTAGACGGTTCACCCCTCCACTTT.

This clonotype was counted between two and nine times. The V and J genes are TRBV5-1 and TRBJ1-6, with unresolved D. The length of the CDR3 is 16 residues. CDR1 SGHRS and CDR2 YFSETQ come from the germline V gene. Between the trimmed V and J ends, which lost 0 bases and 0 bases, there was a span of 7 bases. CDR3 sequence (DNA): TGCGCCAGCAGCTTGGTGACTAGCTCCTATAATTCACCCCTCCACTTT. Its protein is CASSLVTSSYNSPLHF.

J is TRBJ2-5 and V is TRBV5-1, with TRBD2 identical over 8 bases. There are 15 residues in the CDR3. CDR1 and CDR2 from the germline V gene are SGHRS and YFSETQ. V lost 5 bases and J lost 2; bases outside the gene matches: 8. The CDR3 loop reads CASREGLAPQETQYF. The CDR3 DNA follows: TGCGCCAGCAGAGAAGGACTAGCACCACAAGAGACCCAGTACTTC.

This clonotype was observed a handful of times. The chain links TRBV6-1 to TRBJ2-1; TRBD1 matches 7 bases. This CDR3 is 13 amino acids long. The J segment lost 8 bases and the V segment lost 5 bases, leaving 6 bases of the junction unmatched. Germline V gene data show CDR1 as MNHNS and CDR2 as SASEGT. CDR3 nucleotides: TGTGCCAGCAGTCCGCGACAGGGCTATGAGCAGTTCTTC. It codes for CASSPRQGYEQFF.

In its sample, this clonotype was seen many times. The CDR3 loop is CASTSGGVLARELFF. The DNA of the CDR3 is TGTGCCAGCACCAGCGGGGGGGTCCTTGCCCGGGAGCTGTTTTTT. The chain combines TRBV27 with TRBJ2-2, with 10 nucleotides matching TRBD2. Looked up from germline, CDR1 is MNHEY and CDR2 is SMNVEV (reference sequence). V was clipped by 7 bases and J by 9 bases; unmatched bases: 11. This CDR3 spans 15 amino acids.

This clonotype was recorded once. Relative to the germline gene, one junction end is altered; a read error may explain this. V and J are TRBV20-1 and TRBJ2-1, with 13 bases aligning to TRBD2. The CDR3 is 17 amino acids. CDR1 is DFQATT, CDR2 SNEGSKA, per germline (reference sequence). The CDR3 DNA is TGCTGTGCCCCCGGTTGGACTAGCGGGAGTTCCTACAATGAGCAGTTCTTC. The encoded protein is CCAPGWTSGSSYNEQFF.

This clonotype was seen only a few times. V and J are TRBV12-3 or TRBV12-4 and TRBJ1-2; D not certain. CDR3 length: 14 amino acids. V lost 5 bases to trimming and J lost 4 bases, with 14 bases between them. DNA of the CDR3: TGTGCCAGCAGTCCCTCAGTAGGCCCCTATGGCTACACCTTC. As protein: CASSPSVGPYGYTF.

This clonotype showed up just a few times. The chain carries TRBV20-1 and TRBJ2-3; 11 bases match TRBD2. Germline V gives CDR1 DFQATT, CDR2 SNEGSKA (reference sequence). J was trimmed by 0 bases and V by 5 bases; bases with no gene match: 13. The length of the CDR3 is 18 residues. The CDR3 DNA follows: TGCAGTGCTCATAAAAATGCCGGGACTAGCGGTAGCACAGATACGCAGTATTTT. Protein sequence: CSAHKNAGTSGSTDTQYF.

This clonotype was seen repeatedly, ten times or more. J is TRBJ1-5 and V is TRBV5-6, with TRBD1 identical over 7 bases. J lost 3 bases, V lost 3 bases, and 3 bases had no gene match. This CDR3 has 14 residues. The germline gives CDR1 SGHDT, CDR2 YYEEEE. The CDR3 bases are TGTGCCAGCAGCTGGGGACAGAACAATCAGCCCCAGCATTTT. This encodes CASSWGQNNQPQHF.

There are a few counts of this clonotype. The chain employs TRBV28 and TRBJ2-1, with D unresolved. The CDR3 is 15 amino acids. Trimming cost V 3 bases and J 7 bases, with 16 bases left between them. CDR1 and CDR2 from the germline V gene are MDHEN and SYDVKM. This chain's CDR3 is CASSLPQRERNEQFF. The DNA of the CDR3 is TGTGCCAGCAGTTTGCCGCAAAGAGAGAGGAATGAGCAGTTCTTC.

The sample holds a few counts of this clonotype. V gene TRBV9 combines with J gene TRBJ2-3; D is undetermined. Between the trimmed V and J ends, which lost 4 bases and 3 bases, there was a span of 15 bases. This CDR3 is 15 amino acids long. The germline V gene has CDR1 SGDLS and CDR2 YYNGEE. CDR3 residues: CASSLRNLETDTQYF. For the CDR3, the DNA is TGTGCCAGCAGCCTCCGAAACCTAGAGACAGATACGCAGTATTTT. Complete variable domain (other parts from reference TRBV9 and TRBJ2-3): DSGVTQTPKHLITATGQRVTLRCSPRSGDLSVYWYQQSLDQGLQFLIQYYNGEERAKGNILERFSAQQFPDLHSELNLSSLELGDSALYFCASSLRNLETDTQYFGPGTRLTVL.

The genes are TRBV2 and TRBJ2-3; 9 nucleotides align to TRBD1. This CDR3 is 14 amino acids long. Germline V gene sequence: CDR1 SNHLY, CDR2 FYNNEI. Trimming at V came to 6 bases and at J to 6 bases, leaving 7 bases not matched to a gene. This CDR3 reads CASSPGTGWDTQYF. Here the CDR3 DNA reads TGTGCCAGCAGCCCCGGGACAGGGTGGGATACGCAGTATTTT.

This clonotype showed up many times. This chain links TRBV20-1 with TRBJ1-3; D uncertain. CDR3 length equals 15 residues. The V end was cut by 0 bases, the J end by 0 bases, with 9 bases between. CDR1 is DFQATT, CDR2 SNEGSKA, per germline (reference sequence). The CDR3 coding sequence is TGCAGTGCTAGAGATTCCCAGAGCTCTGGAAACACCATATATTTT. Amino acids: CSARDSQSSGNTIYF.

A few counts support this clonotype. CDR3 nucleotide sequence: TGTGCCAGCGGCACATTCAGGGGACCAACGAACACCGGGGAGCTGTTTTTT. It yields the protein CASGTFRGPTNTGELFF. The V and J genes are TRBV7-4 and TRBJ2-2; D might be TRBD1 (6 bases). CDR1 is SGHVT, CDR2 SQSDAQ, per germline. Trimming took off 8 bases at V and 0 bases at J, with 19 bases between the two ends. The CDR3 length is 17 residues.

Ten or more counts support this clonotype. The chain combines TRBV12-3 or TRBV12-4 with TRBJ1-1; D remains ambiguous. Trimming took 3 bases from V and 4 from J, leaving 15 bases between them. The CDR3 contains 15 residues. CDR3 nucleotides: TGTGCCAGCAGTTTCGGTTCCCCCGGGATCACTGAAGCTTTCTTT. This codes for CASSFGSPGITEAFF.

This clonotype has a count of ten or more. V usage is TRBV18 and J usage is TRBJ2-2, with 9 positions matching TRBD2. The CDR3 is made up of 19 amino acids. Germline CDR1 KGHSH, CDR2 LQKENI. V trimming: 0 bases; J trimming: 7 bases; junction bases outside the gene matches: 15. Here the CDR3 DNA reads TGTGCCAGCTCACCACCCGGGACTAGCCCCACAACAAGGAACGGGGAGCTGTTTTTT. This encodes CASSPPGTSPTTRNGELFF.

This clonotype was seen a handful of times. The J gene is TRBJ2-3, the V gene TRBV4-1; TRBD2 matches at 9 bases. The length of the CDR3 is 14 residues. Germline V gene sequence: CDR1 MGHRA, CDR2 YSYEKL. With V trimmed by 1 base and J by 10 bases, 6 bases remained unmatched. CDR3 region: CASSQVGSGGAQYF. The CDR3 DNA sequence: TGCGCCAGCAGCCAAGTCGGTAGCGGGGGAGCGCAGTATTTT.

This clonotype was observed a few times. V is TRBV3-1 and J is TRBJ2-6, with D uncertain. Trimming stripped 4 bases from V and 2 bases from J, with 6 bases between. CDR1 is LGHDT and CDR2 is YNNKEL in the germline V gene (reference sequence). The CDR3 loop spans 14 amino acids. CDR3 nucleotide sequence: TGTGCCAGCAGCCCTCAAGCTGGGGCCAACGTCCTGACTTTC. Residues: CASSPQAGANVLTF.

This clonotype appeared a few times. The gene calls are TRBV5-1 and TRBJ2-7; D perhaps matches TRBD1 (6 bases). The CDR3 loop spans 15 amino acids. The V gene's germline CDR1 is SGHRS and CDR2 YFSETQ. Trimming pared 2 bases from V and 5 bases from J, leaving 17 bases between. CDR3 DNA: TGCGCCAGCAGCTTAACAGGGTCCAGGGGAGACGAGCAGTACTTC. Translation: CASSLTGSRGDEQYF. Complete variable domain (other parts from reference TRBV5-1 and TRBJ2-7): KAGVTQTPRYLIKTRGQQVTLSCSPISGHRSVSWYQQTPGQGLQFLFEYFSETQRNKGNFPGRFSGRQFSNSRSEMNVSTLELGDSALYLCASSLTGSRGDEQYFGPGTRLTVT.

This clonotype was seen a few times. The chain has TRBV5-1 and TRBJ2-3; D perhaps matches TRBD2 (6 bases). Germline V gene data show CDR1 as SGHRS and CDR2 as YFSETQ. This CDR3 spans 13 amino acids. The germline V and J ends were trimmed by 4 bases and 6 bases, with 12 bases remaining between them. CDR3 in amino acids: CASSGGTGDTQYF. CDR3 bases: TGCGCCAGCAGCGGAGGGACGGGGGATACGCAGTATTTT.

This clonotype was picked up many times. This chain connects TRBV29-1 to TRBJ2-4, with D hard to call. CDR1 is SQVTM, CDR2 ANQGSEA, per germline. This CDR3 spans 13 amino acids. Trimming pared 4 bases from V and 2 bases from J, leaving 9 bases between. CDR3 sequence: CSVVWGTKNIQYF. The CDR3 DNA follows: TGCAGCGTTGTTTGGGGTACCAAAAACATTCAGTACTTC.

There are a few counts of this clonotype. This rearrangement joins TRBV9 to TRBJ2-3, with 7 bases that match TRBD1. Per the germline V gene, CDR1 is SGDLS and CDR2 is YYNGEE. The CDR3 is made up of 15 amino acids. With 4 bases clipped from V and 3 bases from J, the junction kept 8 bases outside the gene matches. Written as DNA, the CDR3 is TGTGCCAGCAGCCAAACAGGGGCTGAGACAGATACGCAGTATTTT. Protein sequence: CASSQTGAETDTQYF.